This is a list of T cell receptor beta chains from one sample in a study of glioma-infiltrating T cells after dendritic cell vaccination. Generated by immunoSEQ multiplex PCR, the TCRdb table keeps only in-frame clones and is missing some. Counted here are 80,000 to 100,000 clones, less than 90% occurring once; the ten biggest clones make up approximately 5.4%. This specimen was blood, taken after dendritic cell vaccination. These TCRs come from a human donor with glioblastoma. Each CDR3 is given with its conserved first and last residue. A D gene is named only where the DNA matches it firmly. Size tells how often a clone was seen (once, few, many) or the class of an expanded clone, and some rows leave it out.

J: TRBJ2-7; size: few; D: TRBD2; V: TRBV7-3; DNA: TGTGCCAGCAGCGAGGGACTACCGGGAATCTACGAGCAGTACTTC; CDR3: CASSEGLPGIYEQYF
J: TRBJ1-6; size: few; D: .; V: TRBV18; DNA: TGTGCCAGCTCATTACAAAGGGACATGGTATCACCCCTCCACTTT; CDR3: CASSLQRDMVSPLHF
J: TRBJ2-2; size: .; D: .; V: TRBV7-3; DNA: TGTGCCAGCAGCGCTAAAACAGGGCTCCTTGCCGGGGAGCTGTTTTTT; CDR3: CASSAKTGLLAGELFF
J: TRBJ1-2; size: .; D: .; V: TRBV6-5; DNA: TGTGCCAGCAGAGACACCTATGGCTACACCTTC; CDR3: CASRDTYGYTF
J: TRBJ1-2; size: .; D: .; V: TRBV7-8; DNA: TGTGCCAGCAGCTTAAGGACAGTCGCCAGCTATGGCTACACCTTC; CDR3: CASSLRTVASYGYTF
J: TRBJ2-1; size: .; D: TRBD2; V: TRBV10-3; DNA: TGTGCCATCAGTGGCGGGGGCAATGAGCAGTTCTTC; CDR3: CAISGGGNEQFF
J: TRBJ2-5; size: .; D: TRBD1; V: TRBV5-1; DNA: TGCGCCAGCAGCGTGCCGGGACAGCAAGAGACCCAGTACTTC; CDR3: CASSVPGQQETQYF
J: TRBJ2-1; size: .; D: .; V: TRBV27; DNA: TGTGCCAGCAGGAGTTTCTACAATGAGCAGTTCTTC; CDR3: CASRSFYNEQFF
J: TRBJ1-5; size: .; D: .; V: TRBV7-9; DNA: TGTGCCAGCAGCTTAGGGTCAGATAGCAATCAGCCCCAGCATTTT; CDR3: CASSLGSDSNQPQHF
J: TRBJ1-1; size: .; D: .; V: TRBV9; DNA: TGTGCCAGCAGCGTAGAGGGGAAGAACACTGAAGCTTTCTTT; CDR3: CASSVEGKNTEAFF
J: TRBJ2-7; size: once; D: .; V: TRBV5-4; DNA: TGTGCCAGCAGCTTGGGGGCAGGGAAGTACGAGCAGTACTTC; CDR3: CASSLGAGKYEQYF
J: TRBJ2-5; size: .; D: .; V: TRBV29-1; DNA: TGCAGCGTGGCCGCAGGGCGACAAGAGACCCAGTACTTC; CDR3: CSVAAGRQETQYF
J: TRBJ2-1; size: .; D: TRBD2; V: TRBV11-2; DNA: TGTGCCAGCAGCCCGCTAGCGGGAGGTAACGAGCAGTTCTTC; CDR3: CASSPLAGGNEQFF
J: TRBJ1-1; size: once; D: .; V: TRBV27; DNA: TGTGCCAGCAGTTTTTTGGACAGAAGTGAAGCTTTCTTT; CDR3: CASSFLDRSEAFF
J: TRBJ2-3; size: .; D: TRBD2; V: TRBV10-3; DNA: TGTGCCACCACCTTTGGGAGGGCCGGGGATACGCAGTATTTT; CDR3: CATTFGRAGDTQYF
J: TRBJ2-3; size: .; D: TRBD2; V: TRBV29-1; DNA: TGCAGCGGGGTTAGGCGGGGGAGCACAGATACGCAGTATTTT; CDR3: CSGVRRGSTDTQYF
J: TRBJ2-6; size: few; D: TRBD1; V: TRBV2; DNA: TGTGCCAGCCTGATTGACAGGGGGCCCTCTGGGGCCAACGTCCTGACTTTC; CDR3: CASLIDRGPSGANVLTF
J: TRBJ2-7; size: .; D: TRBD2; V: TRBV7-2; DNA: TGTGCCAGCCGCAAAACTAGCGGGACTTACGAGCAGTACTTC; CDR3: CASRKTSGTYEQYF
J: TRBJ2-3; size: .; D: TRBD2; V: TRBV7-9; DNA: TGTGCCAGCAGCTCCGGAATAGCGGGAAACACAGATACGCAGTATTTT; CDR3: CASSSGIAGNTDTQYF
J: TRBJ1-1; size: few; D: .; V: TRBV29-1; DNA: TGCAGCGTTGGACTTGGTCCGACTGAAGCTTTCTTT; CDR3: CSVGLGPTEAFF
J: TRBJ2-3; size: once; D: .; V: TRBV28; DNA: TGTGCCAGCAGTTTGGCCGAACTAAGGCGCACAGATACGCAGTATTTT; CDR3: CASSLAELRRTDTQYF
J: TRBJ2-3; size: .; D: .; V: TRBV10-3; DNA: TGTGCCATCAGTGAGTCTAAGCGGATCACAGATACGCAGTATTTT; CDR3: CAISESKRITDTQYF
J: TRBJ2-7; size: .; D: TRBD2; V: TRBV18; DNA: TGTGCCAGCTCACCATTACCCCCGGGAGGCTACGAGCAGTACTTC; CDR3: CASSPLPPGGYEQYF
J: TRBJ2-3; size: few; D: .; V: TRBV6-4; DNA: TGTGCCAGCAGTGACAGTCAGGGGAGCACAGATACGCAGTATTTT; CDR3: CASSDSQGSTDTQYF
J: TRBJ1-1; size: .; D: .; V: TRBV19; DNA: TGTGCCAGTACAGGGAACACTGAAGCTTTCTTT; CDR3: CASTGNTEAFF
J: TRBJ2-3; size: .; D: .; V: TRBV9; DNA: TGTGCCAGCAGCGTAGAAGGAGTGGATACGCAGTATTTT; CDR3: CASSVEGVDTQYF
J: TRBJ2-7; size: .; D: .; V: TRBV5-1; DNA: TGCGCCAGCAGCTTGGGGGGAAGGGGGAGTTTAAGATACGAGCAGTACTTC; CDR3: CASSLGGRGSLRYEQYF
J: TRBJ1-6; size: .; D: .; V: TRBV2; DNA: TGTGCCAGCAGTGAAGTTCCTGATTCACCCCTCCACTTT; CDR3: CASSEVPDSPLHF
J: TRBJ1-4; size: .; D: .; V: TRBV7-9; DNA: TGTGCCAGCAGCTTAGCAGGGGCAACTAATGAAAAACTGTTTTTT; CDR3: CASSLAGATNEKLFF
J: TRBJ1-5; size: .; D: TRBD1; V: TRBV2; DNA: TGTGCCAGCAGTAATAGACCGGGACAGGGCTTCCAGCCCCAGCATTTT; CDR3: CASSNRPGQGFQPQHF
J: TRBJ2-7; size: .; D: TRBD2; V: TRBV4-2; DNA: TGTGCCAGCAGCCCTGGACTAGCGGTGGTTGAGCAGTACTTC; CDR3: CASSPGLAVVEQYF
J: TRBJ1-3; size: .; D: TRBD1; V: TRBV15; DNA: TGTGCCACCAGCAGAGACCGACAGGGGATGACTGGAAACACCATATATTTT; CDR3: CATSRDRQGMTGNTIYF
J: TRBJ2-1; size: once; D: .; V: TRBV5-1; DNA: TGCGCCAGCAGCTTGGGGGGAGTGTCGTACAATGAGCAGTTCTTC; CDR3: CASSLGGVSYNEQFF